These 17 T cell receptor beta chains were sequenced from one sample in a study of T cell repertoires in cytomegalovirus infection. Each CDR3 protein gets one entry after TCRdb re-called the reads with MiXCR. The sample holds fewer than 700,000 distinct CDR3 sequences, 24% seen once. Sequenced sample: CD8+ T cells from PBMCs. The receptors originated from a human donor in good health (CMV status not recorded). Some clones in this sample may be carry-over from other donors' samples.

The CDR3 nucleotides read TGCAGCGTTGTGGCGCCTCGGGGCATCTATGGCTACACCTTC. Translation: CSVVAPRGIYGYTF. The rearrangement links TRBV29-1 to TRBJ1-2; D is possibly TRBD1 (5 bases). The CDR3 loop spans 14 amino acids. V lost 4 bases and J lost 4, with 16 bases in between. Germline CDR1 is SQVTM and CDR2 is ANQGSEA. The variable domain in full, with the rest retrieved from reference TRBV29-1 and TRBJ1-2, is SAVISQKPSRDICQRGTSLTIQCQVDSQVTMMFWYRQQPGQSLTLIATANQGSEATYESGFVIDKFPISRPNLTFSTLTVSNMSPEDSSIYLCSVVAPRGIYGYTFGSGTRLTVV.

This clonotype was seen a few times. This sequence joins TRBV27 and TRBJ1-2; tentative D call: TRBD1 (5 bases). Germline V gene sequence: CDR1 MNHEY, CDR2 SMNVEV (reference sequence). The CDR3 has 14 amino acids. With 4 bases removed from V and 4 bases from J, the gap between germline ends came to 13 bases. The CDR3 DNA is TGTGCCAGCAGTTACACTGGGGGTGCCTATGGCTACACCTTC. This gives the protein CASSYTGGAYGYTF.

This clonotype has ten or more counts. The chain carries TRBV28 and TRBJ2-7, with TRBD1 matching 8 bases. The length of the CDR3 is 12 residues. CDR1 is MDHEN and CDR2 is SYDVKM in the germline V gene. J was trimmed by 5 bases and V by 8 bases; bases with no gene match: 5. The CDR3 DNA is TGTGCCAGCGGCTCAGGGGGCCACGAGCAGTACGTC. Protein sequence: CASGSGGHEQYV.

At least ten counts were recorded for this clonotype. The chain employs TRBV7-9 and TRBJ1-2; 7 bases are a match to TRBD1. The CDR3 has 14 residues. Looked up from germline, CDR1 is SEHNR and CDR2 is FQNEAQ (reference sequence). Germline trimming cut 5 bases from V and 5 bases from J; bases unmatched to any gene: 8. The CDR3 spells CASSKGTGVYGYTF. CDR3 DNA: TGTGCCAGCAGCAAGGGTACAGGGGTTTATGGCTACACCTTC.

This clonotype was recorded once. The V and J genes are TRBV7-9 and TRBJ2-3; no firm D call. The CDR3 contains 12 residues. Germline V CDR1 and CDR2: SEHNR, FQNEAQ (reference sequence). V shed 3 bases and J shed 5 bases, with 6 bases lying between them. CDR3 sequence (DNA): TGTGCCAGCAGCTTTCAGAGAGATACGCAGTATTTT. Its protein is CASSFQRDTQYF.

V usage is TRBV6-5 and J usage is TRBJ1-5; unclear D gene. This CDR3 comprises 17 residues. Germline V CDR1 and CDR2: MNHEY, SVGAGI. V lost 6 bases and J lost 0, with 18 bases in between. CDR3 amino acids: CASSRTSSRNSNQPQHF. CDR3 bases: TGTGCCAGCAGCCGTACGTCATCCCGAAATAGCAATCAGCCCCAGCATTTT.

This clonotype appeared many times. This sequence joins TRBV7-6 and TRBJ2-2; D unclear. Germline loops: CDR1 SGHVS, CDR2 FNYEAQ. V dropped 2 bases and J dropped 7 bases, with 5 bases sitting between them. The CDR3 consists of 12 residues. The CDR3 DNA reads as TGTGCCAGCAGCTTACCCATCGGGGAGCTGTTTTTT. The encoded protein is CASSLPIGELFF.

The rearrangement joins TRBV29-1 to TRBJ1-2; 7 bases match TRBD1. There are 14 residues in the CDR3. Germline trimming cut 5 bases from V and 5 bases from J; bases unmatched to any gene: 11. Germline assignment: CDR1 SQVTM and CDR2 ANQGSEA. The chain's CDR3 is CSVLTGTEIYGYTF. The DNA for the CDR3 is TGCAGCGTTTTAACCGGGACAGAAATTTATGGCTACACCTTC.

V usage is TRBV19 and J usage is TRBJ2-2, with D uncertain. The CDR3 runs 16 residues. V was pared by 3 bases and J by 4 bases, with 15 bases between. CDR1 is LNHDA, CDR2 SQIVND, per germline (reference sequence). CDR3 DNA sequence: TGTGCCAGTAGTATGCCCCCGAGGTTGTGCACCGGGGAGCTGTTTTTT. Its translation is CASSMPPRLCTGELFF.

This clonotype has more than one count but fewer than ten. This rearrangement joins TRBV7-9 to TRBJ1-5; the D is unclear. Per the germline V gene, CDR1 is SEHNR and CDR2 is FQNEAQ (reference sequence). Trimming took off 6 bases at V and 6 bases at J, with 15 bases between the two ends. The CDR3 has 14 residues. The CDR3 DNA reads TGTGCCAGCAGTTACAACTCCCGAGGTCAGCCCCAGCATTTT. Protein sequence: CASSYNSRGQPQHF.

The table lists this clonotype with a count of one. A junction boundary mismatches the germline segment, possibly from a read error. The V call is TRBV28, the J call TRBJ2-3, with D possibly called TRBD1 or TRBD2 (5 bases each). CDR1 is MDHEN and CDR2 is SYDVKM in the germline V gene. This CDR3 is 18 amino acids long. The CDR3 DNA is TGTGCCAGCAGTTTCCAGCCTCGCCGGGGCTCCCTCACAGATATGCAGTATTTT. Protein product: CASSFQPRRGSLTDMQYF.

A word on this clonotype: This may be a read error, as it is one base from a much larger clone. The V gene is TRBV7-9, the J gene TRBJ2-1; maybe TRBD2 (5 bases). The CDR3 extends over 11 amino acids. In germline, CDR1 is SEHNR, CDR2 FQNEAQ (reference sequence). The CDR3 nucleotides read TGTGCCATCAGCTTAGCGCATGAGCAGTTCTTC. Its translation: CAISLAHEQFF.

The genes are TRBV3-1 and TRBJ1-5, with D tentatively TRBD1 (5 bases). This CDR3 comprises 14 residues. From germline, CDR1 is LGHDT and CDR2 YNNKEL (reference sequence). The V gene lost 0 bases and the J gene lost 6 bases, with 9 bases spanning the gap. CDR3 DNA sequence: TGTGCCAGCAGCCAAGAGGACGGGGCTCAGCCCCAGCATTTT. Translating it yields CASSQEDGAQPQHF.

This clonotype occurred many times. This chain connects TRBV7-2 to TRBJ2-3; 8 bases are a match to TRBD1. The CDR3 is 16 amino acids. The V gene end was trimmed by 0 bases and the J gene end by 4 bases; junction bases not matched to a gene: 6. The germline V gene encodes CDR1 SGHTA and CDR2 FQGNSA. In nucleotides, the CDR3 is TGTGCCAGCAGCTTAGCCTGGGACAGGCCCCCAGATACGCAGTATTTT. Its protein product is CASSLAWDRPPDTQYF.

This clonotype has a handful of counts. V usage is TRBV7-4 and J usage is TRBJ2-5; possible D gene TRBD1, 5 bases. Per germline, CDR1 SGHVT and CDR2 SQSDAQ. Trimming removed 3 bases from V and 2 bases from J, with 13 bases in between. The length of the CDR3 is 15 residues. The CDR3 DNA sequence: TGTGCCAGCAGCTTGGGCCAACAGGCGCAAGAGACCCAGTACTTC. Translating it yields CASSLGQQAQETQYF.

The chain employs TRBV20-1 and TRBJ2-1; 16 bases are shared with TRBD2. There are 17 residues in the CDR3. Trimming cost V 4 bases and J 12 bases; bases outside gene matches: 15. Looked up from germline, CDR1 is DFQATT and CDR2 is SNEGSKA (reference sequence). The CDR3 bases are TGCAGTGCTAAACCGACAGCAGGGACTAGCGGGGGGGTAGGGCAGTTCTTC. Its protein product is CSAKPTAGTSGGVGQFF.

The sample holds a few counts of this clonotype. The chain has TRBV28 and TRBJ2-5, with TRBD2 matching over 8 bases. Germline CDR1 MDHEN, CDR2 SYDVKM. V lost 5 bases, J lost 5 bases, and 13 bases stayed unmatched. There are 16 residues in the CDR3. CDR3 region: CASSTPRRGVRETQYF. The CDR3 DNA reads as TGTGCCAGCAGTACGCCTAGGCGGGGGGTCCGGGAGACCCAGTACTTC.